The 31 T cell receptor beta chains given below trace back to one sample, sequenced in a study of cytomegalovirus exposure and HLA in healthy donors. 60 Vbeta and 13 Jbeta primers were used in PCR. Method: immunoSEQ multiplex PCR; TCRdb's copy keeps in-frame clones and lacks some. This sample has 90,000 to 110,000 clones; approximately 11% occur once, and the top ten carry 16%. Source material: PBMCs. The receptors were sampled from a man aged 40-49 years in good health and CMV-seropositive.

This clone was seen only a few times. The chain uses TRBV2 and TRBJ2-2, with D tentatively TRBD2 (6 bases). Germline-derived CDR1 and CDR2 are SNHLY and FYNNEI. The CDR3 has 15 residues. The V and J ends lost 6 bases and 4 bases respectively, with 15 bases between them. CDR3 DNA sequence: TGTGCCAGCAGGAGGATGCTAGCGTCCACCGGGGAGCTGTTTTTT. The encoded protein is CASRRMLASTGELFF.

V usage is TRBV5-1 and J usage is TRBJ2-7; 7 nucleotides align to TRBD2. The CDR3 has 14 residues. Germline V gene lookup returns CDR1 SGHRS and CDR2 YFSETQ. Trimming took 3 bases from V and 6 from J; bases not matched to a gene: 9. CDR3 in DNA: TGCGCCAGCAGCTGGGGAGGGACCCTAAGCGAGCAGTACTTC. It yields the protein CASSWGGTLSEQYF.

CDR3 sequence reads: CASSYSPTPGTEAFF. In DNA form, the CDR3 reads TGTGCCAGCAGTTACTCACCCACCCCGGGGACTGAAGCTTTCTTT. The rearrangement links TRBV6-5 to TRBJ1-1; no clear D. This CDR3 comprises 15 residues. Trimming took off 0 bases at V and 5 bases at J, with 13 bases between the two ends. CDR1 and CDR2 (germline): MNHEY, SVGAGI.

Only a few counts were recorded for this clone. The DNA of the CDR3 is TGTGCCAGCAGTTACGAGGAGCAGCCCCAGCATTTT. Amino acids: CASSYEEQPQHF. The V and J genes are TRBV6-6 and TRBJ1-5, with D hard to call. The CDR3 totals 12 residues. Germline V lookup: CDR1 MNHNY, CDR2 SVGAGI (reference sequence). V dropped 2 bases and J dropped 7 bases, with 6 bases sitting between them.

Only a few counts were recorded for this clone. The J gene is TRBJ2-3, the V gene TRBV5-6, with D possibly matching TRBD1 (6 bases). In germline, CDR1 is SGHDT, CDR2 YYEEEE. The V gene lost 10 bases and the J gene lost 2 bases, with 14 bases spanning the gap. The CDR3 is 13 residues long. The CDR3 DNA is TGTGCCGGCCGGGACACACACACAGATACGCAGTATTTT. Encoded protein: CAGRDTHTDTQYF.

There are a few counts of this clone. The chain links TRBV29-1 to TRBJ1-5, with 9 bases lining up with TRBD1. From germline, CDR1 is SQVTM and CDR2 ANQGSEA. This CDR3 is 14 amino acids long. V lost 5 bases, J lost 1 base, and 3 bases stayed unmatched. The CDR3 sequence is CSVSQGASNQPQHF. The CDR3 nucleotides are TGCAGCGTTTCACAGGGGGCGAGCAATCAGCCCCAGCATTTT.

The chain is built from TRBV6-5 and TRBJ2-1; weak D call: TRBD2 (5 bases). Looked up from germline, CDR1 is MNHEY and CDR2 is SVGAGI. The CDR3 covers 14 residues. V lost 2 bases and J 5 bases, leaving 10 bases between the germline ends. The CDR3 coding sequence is TGTGCCAGCAGTTACGGGAGTACCCACAATGAGCAGTTCTTC. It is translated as CASSYGSTHNEQFF.

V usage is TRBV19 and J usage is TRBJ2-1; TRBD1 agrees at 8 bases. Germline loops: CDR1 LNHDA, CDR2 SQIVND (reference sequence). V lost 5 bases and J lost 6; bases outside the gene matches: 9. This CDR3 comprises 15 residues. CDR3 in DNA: TGTGCCAGTAGTCCCAGGGGGCTAGTGATCAATGAGCAGTTCTTC. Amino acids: CASSPRGLVINEQFF.

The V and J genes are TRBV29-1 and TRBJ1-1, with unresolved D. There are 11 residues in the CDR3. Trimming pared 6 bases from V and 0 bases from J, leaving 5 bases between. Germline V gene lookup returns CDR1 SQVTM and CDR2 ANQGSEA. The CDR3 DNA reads TGCAGCGTCCAGATGAACACTGAAGCTTTCTTT. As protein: CSVQMNTEAFF.

CDR3 protein: CASSLGRTSGTYNEQFF. The CDR3 DNA reads TGTGCCAGCAGCTTAGGCCGGACTAGCGGGACTTACAATGAGCAGTTCTTC. J is TRBJ2-1 and V is TRBV11-1; 12 bases fit TRBD2. V gave up 1 base and J gave up 4 bases; unmatched junction bases: 5. This CDR3 has 17 residues. The germline V gene has CDR1 SGHAT and CDR2 FQDESV (reference sequence).

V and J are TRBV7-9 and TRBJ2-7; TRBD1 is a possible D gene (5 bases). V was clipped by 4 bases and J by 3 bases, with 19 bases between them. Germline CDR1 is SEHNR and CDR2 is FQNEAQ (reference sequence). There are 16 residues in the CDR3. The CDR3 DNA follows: TGTGCCAGCAGCTCACTCCCCCAGGGAAGGGACTACGAGCAGTACTTC. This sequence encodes CASSSLPQGRDYEQYF.

This chain's CDR3 is CASSSGIHNEQFF. The CDR3 DNA is TGTGCCAGTAGCAGCGGGATCCACAATGAGCAGTTCTTC. V gene TRBV19 combines with J gene TRBJ2-1; 7 nucleotides match TRBD2. The trim removed 6 bases at V and 5 bases at J, leaving 4 bases unmatched. Per germline, CDR1 LNHDA and CDR2 SQIVND (reference sequence). The CDR3 is 13 residues long. The entire variable domain, with the rest obtained from reference TRBV19 and TRBJ2-1, is as follows: DGGITQSPKYLFRKEGQNVTLSCEQNLNHDAMYWYRQDPGQGLRLIYYSQIVNDFQKGDIAEGYSVSREKKESFPLTVTSAQKNPTAFYLCASSSGIHNEQFFGPGTRLTVL.

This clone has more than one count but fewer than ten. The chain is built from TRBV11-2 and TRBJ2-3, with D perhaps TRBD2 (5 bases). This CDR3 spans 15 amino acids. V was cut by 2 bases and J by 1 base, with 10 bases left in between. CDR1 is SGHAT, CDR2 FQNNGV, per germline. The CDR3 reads CASSLSLAGTDTQYF. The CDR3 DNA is TGTGCCAGCAGCTTATCGCTAGCAGGCACAGATACGCAGTATTTT.

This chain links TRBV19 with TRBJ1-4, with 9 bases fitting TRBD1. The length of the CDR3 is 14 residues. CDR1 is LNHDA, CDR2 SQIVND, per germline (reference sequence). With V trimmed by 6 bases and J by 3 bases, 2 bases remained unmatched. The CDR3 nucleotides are TGTGCCAGTAGGGACAGGGGATCTAATGAAAAACTGTTTTTT. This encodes CASRDRGSNEKLFF.

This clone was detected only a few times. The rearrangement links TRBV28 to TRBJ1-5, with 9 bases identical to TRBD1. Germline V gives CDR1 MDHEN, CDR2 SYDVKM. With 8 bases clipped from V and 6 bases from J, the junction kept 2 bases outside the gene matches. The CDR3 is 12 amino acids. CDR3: CASGTGPQPQHF. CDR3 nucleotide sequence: TGTGCCAGCGGGACAGGGCCTCAGCCCCAGCATTTT.

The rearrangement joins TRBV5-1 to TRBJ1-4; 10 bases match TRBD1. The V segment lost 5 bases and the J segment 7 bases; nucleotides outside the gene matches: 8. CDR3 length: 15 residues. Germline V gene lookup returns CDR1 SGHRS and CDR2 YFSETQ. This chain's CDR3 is CASRNRTGGSEKLFF. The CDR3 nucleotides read TGCGCCAGCAGAAACCGGACAGGGGGGAGTGAAAAACTGTTTTTT.

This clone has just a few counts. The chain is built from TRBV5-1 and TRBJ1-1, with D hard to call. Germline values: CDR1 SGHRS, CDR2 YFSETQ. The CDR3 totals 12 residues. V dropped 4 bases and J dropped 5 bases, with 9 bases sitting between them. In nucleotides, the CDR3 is TGCGCCAGCAGCATACGAGAGACTGAAGCTTTCTTT. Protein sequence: CASSIRETEAFF.

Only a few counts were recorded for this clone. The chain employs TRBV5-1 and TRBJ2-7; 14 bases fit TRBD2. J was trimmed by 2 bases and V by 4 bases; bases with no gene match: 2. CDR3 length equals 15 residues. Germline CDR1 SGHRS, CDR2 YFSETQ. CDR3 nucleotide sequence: TGCGCCAGCAGCGTGACTAGCGGGAGGGCCTACGAGCAGTACTTC. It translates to CASSVTSGRAYEQYF.

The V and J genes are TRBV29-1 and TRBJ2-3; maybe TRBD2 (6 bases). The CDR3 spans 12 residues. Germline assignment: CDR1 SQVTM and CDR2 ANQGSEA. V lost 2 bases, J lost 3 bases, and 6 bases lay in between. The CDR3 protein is CSVELATDTQYF. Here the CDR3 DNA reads TGCAGCGTTGAACTAGCGACAGATACGCAGTATTTT.

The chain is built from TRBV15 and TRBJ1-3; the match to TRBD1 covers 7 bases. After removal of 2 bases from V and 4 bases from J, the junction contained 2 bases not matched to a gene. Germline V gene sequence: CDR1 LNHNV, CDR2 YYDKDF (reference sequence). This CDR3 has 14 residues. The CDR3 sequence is CATSRRGPGNTIYF. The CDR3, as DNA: TGTGCCACCAGCAGAAGGGGGCCGGGAAACACCATATATTTT.

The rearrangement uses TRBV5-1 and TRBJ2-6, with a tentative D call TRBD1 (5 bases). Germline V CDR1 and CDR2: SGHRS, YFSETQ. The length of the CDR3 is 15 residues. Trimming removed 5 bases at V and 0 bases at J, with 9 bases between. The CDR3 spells CASSLGHSGANVLTF. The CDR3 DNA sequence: TGCGCCAGCAGTCTTGGACACTCTGGGGCCAACGTCCTGACTTTC.

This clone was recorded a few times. This chain's CDR3 is CASSTQGFTEAFF. CDR3 coding DNA: TGTGCCAGTAGTACACAGGGGTTCACTGAAGCTTTCTTT. The chain employs TRBV19 and TRBJ1-1; the match to TRBD1 covers 7 bases. The junction had 3 bases not matched to a gene; V was cut back by 4 bases and J by 4 bases. CDR1 and CDR2 (germline): LNHDA, SQIVND (reference sequence). The CDR3 has 13 residues.

The CDR3 reads CASSQDPGQDYGYTF. The CDR3 DNA sequence: TGCGCCAGCAGCCAAGACCCGGGACAGGACTATGGCTACACCTTC. V gene TRBV4-3 combines with J gene TRBJ1-2; 8 nucleotides align to TRBD1. Looked up from germline, CDR1 is LGHNA and CDR2 is YSLEER. The CDR3 has 15 residues. With 0 bases clipped from V and 3 bases from J, the junction kept 3 bases outside the gene matches.

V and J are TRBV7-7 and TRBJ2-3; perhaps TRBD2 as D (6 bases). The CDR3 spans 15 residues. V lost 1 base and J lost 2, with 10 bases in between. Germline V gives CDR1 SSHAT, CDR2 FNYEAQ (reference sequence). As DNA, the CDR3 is TGTGCCAGCAGCTTAGGTCCGGGAGACACAGATACGCAGTATTTT. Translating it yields CASSLGPGDTDTQYF.

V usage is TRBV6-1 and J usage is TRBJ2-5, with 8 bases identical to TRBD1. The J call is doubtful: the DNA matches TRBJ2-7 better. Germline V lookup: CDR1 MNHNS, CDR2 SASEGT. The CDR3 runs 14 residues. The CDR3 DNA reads TGTGCCAGCACATGGACAGGGAGCTCCTACGAGCAGTACTTC. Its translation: CASTWTGSSYEQYF.

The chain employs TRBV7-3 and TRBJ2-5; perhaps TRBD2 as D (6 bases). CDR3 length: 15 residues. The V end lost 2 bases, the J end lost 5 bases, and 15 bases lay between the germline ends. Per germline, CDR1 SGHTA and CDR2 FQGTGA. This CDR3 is CASSLRGGSGETQYF. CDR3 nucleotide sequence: TGTGCCAGCAGCTTACGAGGAGGGAGTGGCGAGACCCAGTACTTC.

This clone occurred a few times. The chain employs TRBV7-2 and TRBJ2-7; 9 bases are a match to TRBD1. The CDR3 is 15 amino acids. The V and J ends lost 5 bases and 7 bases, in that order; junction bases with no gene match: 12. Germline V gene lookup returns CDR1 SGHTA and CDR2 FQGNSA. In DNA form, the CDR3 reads TGTGCCAGCAGCCGTACCGGGACAGGGAGGGGGGAGCAGTACTTC. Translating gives CASSRTGTGRGEQYF.

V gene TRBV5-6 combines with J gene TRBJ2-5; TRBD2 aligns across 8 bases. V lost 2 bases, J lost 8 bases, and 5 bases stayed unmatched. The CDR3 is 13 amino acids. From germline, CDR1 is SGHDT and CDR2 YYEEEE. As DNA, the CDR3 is TGTGCCAGCAGCTTCGGGAGGGGAGGTACCCAGTACTTC. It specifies CASSFGRGGTQYF.

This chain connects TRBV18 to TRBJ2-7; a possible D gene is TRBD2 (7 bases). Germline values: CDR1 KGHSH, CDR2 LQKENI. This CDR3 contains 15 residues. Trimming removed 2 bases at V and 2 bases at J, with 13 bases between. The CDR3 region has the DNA TGTGCCAGCTCACCAGGGAGGGGGGCCGCCTACGAGCAGTACTTC. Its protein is CASSPGRGAAYEQYF.

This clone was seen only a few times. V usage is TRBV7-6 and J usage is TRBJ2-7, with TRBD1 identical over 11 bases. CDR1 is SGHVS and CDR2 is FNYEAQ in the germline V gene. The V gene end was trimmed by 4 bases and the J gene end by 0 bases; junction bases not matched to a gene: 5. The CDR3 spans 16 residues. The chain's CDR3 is CASSSGTGGSSYEQYF. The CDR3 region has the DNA TGTGCCAGCAGCTCCGGGACAGGGGGAAGCTCCTACGAGCAGTACTTC.

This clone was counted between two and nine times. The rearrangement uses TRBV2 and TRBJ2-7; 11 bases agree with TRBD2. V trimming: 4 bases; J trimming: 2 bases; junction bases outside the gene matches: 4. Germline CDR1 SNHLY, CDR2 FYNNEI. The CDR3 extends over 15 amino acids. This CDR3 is CASSGGLAGTYEQYF. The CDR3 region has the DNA TGTGCCAGCAGTGGAGGACTAGCGGGCACCTACGAGCAGTACTTC.